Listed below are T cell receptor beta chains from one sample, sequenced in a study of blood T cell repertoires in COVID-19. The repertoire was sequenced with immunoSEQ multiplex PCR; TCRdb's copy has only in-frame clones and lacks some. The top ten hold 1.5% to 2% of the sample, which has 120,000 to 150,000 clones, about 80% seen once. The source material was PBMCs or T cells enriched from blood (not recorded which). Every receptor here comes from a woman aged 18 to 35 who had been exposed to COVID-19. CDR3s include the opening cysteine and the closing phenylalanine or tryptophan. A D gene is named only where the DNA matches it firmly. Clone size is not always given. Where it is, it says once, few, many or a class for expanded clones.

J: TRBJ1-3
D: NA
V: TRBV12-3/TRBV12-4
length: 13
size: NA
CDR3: CASQDNSGNTIYF
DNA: TGTGCCAGCCAAGACAACTCTGGAAACACCATATATTTT

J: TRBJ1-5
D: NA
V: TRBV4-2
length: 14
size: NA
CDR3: CASSQGTANQPQHF
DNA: TGTGCCAGCAGCCAAGGGACAGCCAATCAGCCCCAGCATTTT

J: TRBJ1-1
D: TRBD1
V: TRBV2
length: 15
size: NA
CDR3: CASSGGQGAATEAFF
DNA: TGTGCCAGCAGTGGGGGACAGGGGGCGGCCACTGAAGCTTTCTTT

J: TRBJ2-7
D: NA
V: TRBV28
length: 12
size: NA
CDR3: CASAFGFMQQYF
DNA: TGTGCCAGTGCCTTTGGCTTTATGCAGCAGTACTTC

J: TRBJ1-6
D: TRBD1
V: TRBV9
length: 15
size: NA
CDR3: CASSLGTVDNSPLHF
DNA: TGTGCCAGCAGCCTTGGGACAGTCGATAATTCACCCCTCCACTTT

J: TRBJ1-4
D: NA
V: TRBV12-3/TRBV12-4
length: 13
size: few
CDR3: CASSSQSNEKLFF
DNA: TGTGCCAGCAGCTCACAGTCTAATGAAAAACTGTTTTTT

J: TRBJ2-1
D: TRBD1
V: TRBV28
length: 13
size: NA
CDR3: CASSFDRGNEQFF
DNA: TGTGCCAGCAGCTTCGACAGGGGCAATGAGCAGTTCTTC

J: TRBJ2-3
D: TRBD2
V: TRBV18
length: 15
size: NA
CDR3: CASSHGGLSTDTQYF
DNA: TGTGCCAGCTCCCACGGGGGACTAAGCACAGATACGCAGTATTTT

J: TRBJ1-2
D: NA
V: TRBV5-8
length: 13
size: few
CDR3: CASSLQRNYGYTF
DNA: TGTGCCAGCAGCTTACAGAGAAACTATGGCTACACCTTC

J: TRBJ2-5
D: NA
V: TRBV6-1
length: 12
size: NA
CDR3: CASSDRGETQYF
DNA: TGTGCCAGCAGTGATAGAGGGGAGACCCAGTACTTC

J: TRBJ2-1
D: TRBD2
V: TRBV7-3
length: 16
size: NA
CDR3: CASSLTLAGAGNEQFF
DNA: TGTGCCAGCAGCTTAACGTTGGCGGGAGCCGGCAATGAGCAGTTCTTC

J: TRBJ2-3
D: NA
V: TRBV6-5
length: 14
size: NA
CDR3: CASRAEGYTDTQYF
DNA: TGTGCCAGCAGAGCCGAGGGTTACACAGATACGCAGTATTTT

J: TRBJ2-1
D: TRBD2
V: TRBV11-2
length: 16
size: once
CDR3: CASRGLAGGRYNEQFF
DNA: TGTGCCAGCAGGGGACTAGCGGGAGGCCGATACAATGAGCAGTTCTTC

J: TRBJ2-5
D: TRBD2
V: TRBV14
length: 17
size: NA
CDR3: CASSDLTIAGGQETQYF
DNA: TGTGCCAGCAGCGACTTAACGATAGCGGGAGGGCAAGAGACCCAGTACTTC

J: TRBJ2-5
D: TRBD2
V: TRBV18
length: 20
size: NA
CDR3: CASSPPYVAGGPGDRETQYF
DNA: TGTGCCAGCTCACCTCCCTATGTAGCGGGAGGCCCTGGGGATAGGGAGACCCAGTACTTC

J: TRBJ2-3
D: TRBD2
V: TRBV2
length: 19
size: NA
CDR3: CASSDTSGRRNVQSDTQYF
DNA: TGTGCCAGCAGTGATACTAGCGGGAGGAGGAACGTGCAATCAGATACGCAGTATTTT

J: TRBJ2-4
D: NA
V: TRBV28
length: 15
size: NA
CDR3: CASSPPGIAKNIQYF
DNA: TGTGCCAGCAGTCCACCCGGGATAGCCAAAAACATTCAGTACTTC

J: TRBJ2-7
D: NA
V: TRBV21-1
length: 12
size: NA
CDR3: CASSKVGSQQYF
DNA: TGTGCCAGCAGCAAAGTCGGGTCCCAGCAGTACTTC

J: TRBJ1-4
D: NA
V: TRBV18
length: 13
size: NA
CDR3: CASSPRDTEKLFF
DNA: TGTGCCAGCTCACCTCGGGACACCGAAAAACTGTTTTTT

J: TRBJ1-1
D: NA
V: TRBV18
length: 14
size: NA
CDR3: CASSMNRDDVEAFF
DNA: TGTGCCAGCTCAATGAACAGAGACGACGTTGAAGCTTTCTTT

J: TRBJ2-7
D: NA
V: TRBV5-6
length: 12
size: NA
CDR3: CASSFSSYEQYF
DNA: TGTGCCAGCAGCTTTTCGAGCTACGAGCAGTACTTC

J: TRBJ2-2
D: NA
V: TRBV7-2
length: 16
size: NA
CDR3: CASSLAVTRASGELFF
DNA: TGTGCCAGCAGCTTAGCTGTAACTAGAGCGTCCGGGGAGCTGTTTTTT

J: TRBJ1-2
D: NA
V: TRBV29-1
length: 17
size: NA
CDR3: CSVEGVRKQGPLYGYTF
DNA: TGCAGCGTCGAAGGGGTTCGGAAACAGGGTCCACTCTATGGCTACACCTTC

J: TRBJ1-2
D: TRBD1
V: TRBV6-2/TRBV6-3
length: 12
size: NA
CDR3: CASSLRQGGYTF
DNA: TGTGCCAGCAGTTTGAGACAGGGCGGCTACACCTTC

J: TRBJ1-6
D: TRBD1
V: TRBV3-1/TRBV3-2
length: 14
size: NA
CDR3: CASTPGQVNSPLHF
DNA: TGTGCCAGCACCCCCGGACAGGTTAATTCACCCCTCCACTTT

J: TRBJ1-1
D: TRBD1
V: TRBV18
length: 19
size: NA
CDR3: CASSPSSGTGGRWVTEAFF
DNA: TGTGCCAGCTCACCTTCATCAGGGACAGGGGGCCGGTGGGTCACTGAAGCTTTCTTT

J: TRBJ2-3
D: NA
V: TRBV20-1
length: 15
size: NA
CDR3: CSASVLAEPTDTQYF
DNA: TGCAGTGCTAGTGTTTTAGCGGAACCTACAGATACGCAGTATTTT

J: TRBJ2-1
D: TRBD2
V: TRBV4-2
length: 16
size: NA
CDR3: CASSQGILAGGNEQFF
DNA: TGTGCCAGCAGCCAAGGTATCCTAGCGGGCGGGAATGAGCAGTTCTTC

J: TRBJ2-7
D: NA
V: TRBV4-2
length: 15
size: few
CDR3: CASSQVLAVTYEQYF
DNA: TGTGCCAGCAGCCAAGTCCTGGCGGTTACCTACGAGCAGTACTTC

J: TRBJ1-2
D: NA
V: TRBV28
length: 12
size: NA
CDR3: CASSLGQGKWAF
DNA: TGTGCCAGCAGTTTAGGGCAGGGAAAGTGGGCCTTC

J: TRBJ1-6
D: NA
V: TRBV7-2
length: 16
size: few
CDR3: CASSLSAGIRNSPLHF
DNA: TGTGCCAGCAGCCTCTCCGCAGGCATTCGGAATTCACCCCTCCACTTT

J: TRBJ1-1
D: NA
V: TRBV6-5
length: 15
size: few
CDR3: CASSYLTGGTTEAFF
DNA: TGTGCCAGCAGTTACTTGACGGGGGGGACAACTGAAGCTTTCTTT

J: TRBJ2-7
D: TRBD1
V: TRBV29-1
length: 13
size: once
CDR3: CSITGQYSYEQYF
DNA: TGCAGCATTACGGGACAGTACTCCTACGAGCAGTACTTC

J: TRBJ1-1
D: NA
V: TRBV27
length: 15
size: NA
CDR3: CASSRGTRHLTEAFF
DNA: TGTGCCAGCAGTAGGGGAACCAGGCACCTCACTGAAGCTTTCTTT

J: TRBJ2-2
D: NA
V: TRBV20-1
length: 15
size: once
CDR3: CSASGLAVNTGELFF
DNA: TGCAGTGCTAGTGGTTTAGCGGTGAACACCGGGGAGCTGTTTTTT

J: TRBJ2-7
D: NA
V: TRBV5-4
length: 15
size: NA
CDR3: CASSLTADARYEQYF
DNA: TGTGCCAGCAGCTTGACAGCGGACGCGCGCTACGAGCAGTACTTC

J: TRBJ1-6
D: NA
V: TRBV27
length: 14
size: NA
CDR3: CASSSRTANSPLHF
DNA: TGTGCCAGCAGTTCCAGGACAGCAAATTCACCCCTCCACTTT

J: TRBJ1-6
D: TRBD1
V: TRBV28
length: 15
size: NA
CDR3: CASSTQGERNSPLHF
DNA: TGTGCCAGCAGTACGCAGGGGGAGCGTAATTCACCCCTCCACTTT

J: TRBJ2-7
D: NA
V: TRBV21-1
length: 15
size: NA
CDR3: CASGRGTGGNYEQYF
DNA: TGTGCCAGCGGTCGGGGGACAGGGGGAAACTACGAGCAGTACTTC

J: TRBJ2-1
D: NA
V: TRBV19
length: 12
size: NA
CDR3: CASSIGENEQFF
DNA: TGTGCCAGTAGTATAGGTGAGAATGAGCAGTTCTTC

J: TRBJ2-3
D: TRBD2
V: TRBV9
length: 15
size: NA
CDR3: CASSPSGTSPDTQYF
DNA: TGTGCCAGCAGCCCTTCCGGGACTAGCCCAGATACGCAGTATTTT

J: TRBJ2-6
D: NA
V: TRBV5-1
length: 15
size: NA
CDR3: CASSLTGSGANVLTF
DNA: TGCGCCAGCAGCTTAACAGGGTCTGGGGCCAACGTCCTGACTTTC

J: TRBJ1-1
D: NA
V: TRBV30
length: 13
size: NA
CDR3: CALARGASTEAFF
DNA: TGTGCCTTGGCGCGGGGGGCGAGCACTGAAGCTTTCTTT

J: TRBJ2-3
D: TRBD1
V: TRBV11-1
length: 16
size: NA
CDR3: CASSLGGRGQLDTQYF
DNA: TGTGCCAGCAGCTTAGGAGGCAGGGGGCAATTAGATACGCAGTATTTT

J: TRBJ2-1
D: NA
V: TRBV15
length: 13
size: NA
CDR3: CATGLWTAAEQFF
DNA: TGTGCCACCGGACTCTGGACCGCCGCTGAGCAGTTCTTC

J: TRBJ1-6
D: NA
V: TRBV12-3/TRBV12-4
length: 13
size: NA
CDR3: CASSSRQNSPLHF
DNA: TGTGCCAGCAGTTCTCGACAGAATTCACCCCTCCACTTT

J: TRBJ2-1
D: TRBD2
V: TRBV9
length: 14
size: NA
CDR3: CASSTSGRGNEQFF
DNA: TGTGCCAGCTCTACTAGCGGGAGAGGCAATGAGCAGTTCTTC

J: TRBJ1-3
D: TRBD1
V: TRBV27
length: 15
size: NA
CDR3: CASSLQGVVGNTIYF
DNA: TGTGCCAGCAGTTTACAGGGGGTCGTAGGAAACACCATATATTTT

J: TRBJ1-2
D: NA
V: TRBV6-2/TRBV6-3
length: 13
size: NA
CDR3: CASSYLQDGGYTF
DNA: TGTGCCAGCAGTTACTTACAGGACGGTGGCTACACCTTC

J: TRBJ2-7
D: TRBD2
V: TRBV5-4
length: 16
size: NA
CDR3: CASSSRRSGEGYEQYF
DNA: TGTGCCAGCAGCTCGCGCCGTAGCGGGGAGGGGTACGAGCAGTACTTC

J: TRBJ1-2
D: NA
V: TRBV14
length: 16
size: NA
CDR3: CASSQGTGLRLGGYTF
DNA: TGTGCCAGCAGCCAGGGCACAGGCCTTCGTTTGGGTGGCTACACCTTC

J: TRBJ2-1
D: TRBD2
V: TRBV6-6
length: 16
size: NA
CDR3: CASSYGGTSGKSEQFF
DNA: TGTGCCAGCAGTTACGGAGGGACTAGCGGGAAAAGTGAGCAGTTCTTC

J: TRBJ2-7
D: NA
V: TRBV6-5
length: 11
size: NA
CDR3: CASRPQGKEYF
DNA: TGTGCCAGCAGGCCTCAGGGGAAAGAGTACTTC

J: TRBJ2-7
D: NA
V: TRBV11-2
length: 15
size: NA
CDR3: CASSLSSGDSYEQYF
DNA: TGTGCCAGCAGCTTAAGTAGCGGAGATTCCTACGAGCAGTACTTC

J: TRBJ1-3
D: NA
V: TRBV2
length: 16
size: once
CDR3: CASSEALRSSGNTIYF
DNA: TGTGCCAGCAGTGAAGCGCTTCGGAGCTCTGGAAACACCATATATTTT